These T cell receptor beta chains were read from a single sample in a study of blood T cells in healthy people across ages. TCRdb recomputed calls from the 5' RACE reads with MiXCR, one row per CDR3 protein. Among 780,000 or so distinct CDR3 sequences listed, approximately 60% were seen once. The sequenced sample was blood. These receptors were collected from a man in his forties in good health. CDR3s include the opening cysteine and the closing phenylalanine or tryptophan. Each record gives: J gene, V gene, D gene, clone size, CDR3 protein, CDR3 DNA. D genes are given only for firm matches. Rows give clone size only sometimes, using once, few, many, or a class for an expanded clone.

J: TRBJ1-6; V: TRBV12-3/TRBV12-4; D: .; size: .; CDR3: CASSGGVDSPLHF; DNA: TGTGCCAGCAGTGGGGGGGTGGACTCACCCCTCCACTTT
J: TRBJ2-1; V: TRBV6-5; D: .; size: .; CDR3: CASSYLGAYNEQFF; DNA: TGTGCCAGCAGTTATCTGGGGGCCTACAATGAGCAGTTCTTC
J: TRBJ2-3; V: TRBV6-6; D: .; size: .; CDR3: CASRGSLTDTQYF; DNA: TGTGCCAGCAGGGGATCGCTCACAGATACGCAGTATTTT
J: TRBJ1-6; V: TRBV9; D: .; size: .; CDR3: CASSAGDGIGNSPLHF; DNA: TGTGCCAGCAGCGCCGGAGACGGTATAGGTAATTCACCCCTCCACTTT
J: TRBJ2-1; V: TRBV12-3/TRBV12-4; D: .; size: .; CDR3: CASSFMRGHNEQFF; DNA: TGTGCCAGCAGTTTTATGAGGGGTCACAATGAGCAGTTCTTC
J: TRBJ2-1; V: TRBV29-1; D: TRBD2; size: .; CDR3: CSVVAQRGRPYNEQFF; DNA: TGCAGCGTTGTGGCCCAGCGGGGGCGTCCCTACAATGAGCAGTTCTTC
J: TRBJ2-1; V: TRBV4-2; D: TRBD2; size: few; CDR3: CASSRRLADYNEQFF; DNA: TGTGCCAGCAGTCGTCGACTAGCGGACTACAATGAGCAGTTCTTC
J: TRBJ2-1; V: TRBV7-2; D: .; size: .; CDR3: CASSLVGLGSYNEQFF; DNA: TGTGCCAGCAGCTTAGTGGGGCTAGGGTCCTACAATGAGCAGTTCTTC
J: TRBJ2-7; V: TRBV28; D: .; size: .; CDR3: CASTDGGGRTGQYF; DNA: TGTGCCAGCACCGATGGGGGCGGGAGAACAGGGCAGTACTTC
J: TRBJ2-1; V: TRBV12-3/TRBV12-4; D: .; size: few; CDR3: CASTRGASGYNEQFF; DNA: TGTGCCAGCACCCGGGGGGCTAGCGGCTACAATGAGCAGTTCTTC
J: TRBJ1-5; V: TRBV19; D: .; size: .; CDR3: CASSWSGHSNQPQHF; DNA: TGTGCCAGTAGTTGGTCAGGGCATAGCAATCAGCCCCAGCATTTT
J: TRBJ2-3; V: TRBV28; D: TRBD1; size: .; CDR3: CASPPFRDRVQDTQYF; DNA: TGTGCCAGCCCACCATTCCGGGACAGGGTTCAAGATACGCAGTATTTT
J: TRBJ2-5; V: TRBV12-3/TRBV12-4; D: TRBD2; size: few; CDR3: CASSGAGGLGETQYF; DNA: TGTGCCAGCAGCGGCGCGGGGGGATTGGGGGAGACCCAGTACTTC
J: TRBJ2-3; V: TRBV10-3; D: .; size: once; CDR3: CAISGRDISTDTQYF; DNA: TGTGCCATCAGTGGAAGGGACATCAGCACAGATACGCAGTATTTT
J: TRBJ1-1; V: TRBV10-3; D: .; size: .; CDR3: CAISAQAGWNTEAFF; DNA: TGTGCCATCAGTGCTCAGGCCGGCTGGAACACTGAAGCTTTCTTT
J: TRBJ2-1; V: TRBV5-1; D: .; size: .; CDR3: CASSRNSNNEQFF; DNA: TGCGCCAGCAGCAGAAACAGTAACAATGAGCAGTTCTTC
J: TRBJ1-5; V: TRBV20-1; D: .; size: .; CDR3: CSARRGVDQPQHF; DNA: TGCAGTGCTAGGCGGGGAGTGGACCAGCCCCAGCATTTT
J: TRBJ2-3; V: TRBV6-1; D: .; size: .; CDR3: CASSSLAAPSTDTQYF; DNA: TGTGCCAGCAGTTCATTAGCGGCCCCTAGCACAGATACGCAGTATTTT
J: TRBJ2-3; V: TRBV3-1; D: .; size: few; CDR3: CASSQGGYTQYF; DNA: TGTGCCAGCAGCCAAGGGGGCTATACGCAGTATTTT
J: TRBJ2-7; V: TRBV20-1; D: .; size: once; CDR3: CSASRTDEQYF; DNA: TGCAGTGCCTCCCGGACTGACGAGCAGTACTTC
J: TRBJ1-5; V: TRBV28; D: TRBD1; size: .; CDR3: CASSTPSGGFQPQHF; DNA: TGTGCCAGCAGCACACCCTCAGGGGGTTTTCAGCCCCAGCATTTT
J: TRBJ2-5; V: TRBV20-1; D: .; size: .; CDR3: CSASATEYQETQYF; DNA: TGCAGTGCTAGTGCAACTGAGTACCAAGAGACCCAGTACTTC
J: TRBJ2-3; V: TRBV27; D: TRBD2; size: few; CDR3: CASSLSRLAGITDTQYF; DNA: TGTGCCAGCAGTTTATCCCGGCTAGCGGGTATCACAGATACGCAGTATTTT
J: TRBJ2-5; V: TRBV9; D: .; size: few; CDR3: CASSPQRFSFETQYF; DNA: TGTGCCAGCAGCCCCCAGAGGTTTAGTTTCGAGACCCAGTACTTC
J: TRBJ2-2; V: TRBV6-6; D: TRBD2; size: .; CDR3: CASSPGLAGGQELFF; DNA: TGTGCCAGCAGTCCAGGACTAGCGGGGGGGCAGGAGCTGTTTTTT
J: TRBJ1-5; V: TRBV6-6; D: .; size: .; CDR3: CASSYGQGMGNQPQHF; DNA: TGTGCCAGCAGTTACGGGCAGGGGATGGGCAATCAGCCCCAGCATTTT
J: TRBJ2-1; V: TRBV5-1; D: .; size: .; CDR3: CASISGTLHSEQFF; DNA: TGCGCCAGTATTTCCGGGACCCTACACAGTGAGCAGTTCTTC
J: TRBJ2-7; V: TRBV20-1; D: TRBD1; size: .; CDR3: CSAREGFDRVSDEQYF; DNA: TGCAGTGCTAGAGAGGGATTTGACAGGGTTAGTGACGAGCAGTACTTC
J: TRBJ1-1; V: TRBV11-2; D: .; size: few; CDR3: CASGQRAGPQTEAFF; DNA: TGTGCCAGCGGTCAAAGGGCGGGGCCTCAGACTGAAGCTTTCTTT
J: TRBJ1-2; V: TRBV6-6; D: .; size: few; CDR3: CASRVTATSSNYGYTF; DNA: TGTGCCAGCAGGGTGACAGCCACCTCCTCTAACTATGGCTACACCTTC
J: TRBJ2-1; V: TRBV6-2/TRBV6-3; D: .; size: .; CDR3: CASSYLFDRHNKQFF; DNA: TGTGCCAGCAGTTACTTGTTCGACCGTCACAATAAGCAGTTCTTC
J: TRBJ2-7; V: TRBV15; D: TRBD1; size: .; CDR3: CATSRDGGQSYEQYF; DNA: TGTGCCACCAGCAGAGATGGGGGACAGTCCTACGAGCAGTACTTC
J: TRBJ1-6; V: TRBV25-1; D: .; size: .; CDR3: CASQGLGNSPLHF; DNA: TGTGCCAGCCAAGGGCTCGGGAATTCACCCCTCCACTTT
J: TRBJ2-1; V: TRBV18; D: TRBD2; size: .; CDR3: CASSPPSSSGSGGEQFF; DNA: TGTGCCAGCTCACCGCCGTCCTCTAGCGGGAGTGGAGGTGAGCAGTTCTTC
J: TRBJ2-5; V: TRBV20-1; D: .; size: .; CDR3: CSASFRVGETQYF; DNA: TGCAGTGCTTCCTTCAGGGTAGGAGAGACCCAGTACTTC
J: TRBJ1-1; V: TRBV27; D: .; size: .; CDR3: CASSSGQPRENTEAFF; DNA: TGTGCCAGCAGTTCAGGACAGCCGCGGGAGAACACTGAAGCTTTCTTT
J: TRBJ2-5; V: TRBV6-5; D: TRBD2; size: .; CDR3: CASSNPGTTRETQYF; DNA: TGTGCCAGCAGTAATCCCGGGACTACTCGAGAGACCCAGTACTTC
J: TRBJ1-2; V: TRBV20-1; D: .; size: .; CDR3: CSASNQDRPHGYTF; DNA: TGCAGTGCTAGTAACCAAGACAGGCCCCATGGCTACACCTTC
J: TRBJ2-5; V: TRBV2; D: .; size: few; CDR3: CASSGGRQETQYF; DNA: TGTGCCAGCAGCGGGGGGCGACAAGAGACCCAGTACTTC
J: TRBJ2-5; V: TRBV12-3/TRBV12-4; D: .; size: .; CDR3: CASGGAWETQYF; DNA: TGTGCCAGCGGAGGGGCCTGGGAGACCCAGTACTTC
J: TRBJ2-5; V: TRBV20-1; D: .; size: .; CDR3: CSAHGQRTRETQYF; DNA: TGCAGTGCCCACGGACAGCGCACGCGAGAGACCCAGTACTTC
J: TRBJ2-1; V: TRBV12-3/TRBV12-4; D: TRBD2; size: .; CDR3: CASSFGGAGYNEQFF; DNA: TGTGCCAGCAGTTTCGGGGGGGCGGGATACAATGAGCAGTTCTTC
J: TRBJ2-5; V: TRBV9; D: .; size: few; CDR3: CASSSLGHPSETQYF; DNA: TGTGCCAGCAGCAGCCTAGGACATCCTAGTGAGACCCAGTACTTC
J: TRBJ2-5; V: TRBV28; D: .; size: .; CDR3: CASSLALPPTQYF; DNA: TGTGCCAGCAGTTTAGCCCTTCCTCCCACCCAGTACTTC
J: TRBJ1-2; V: TRBV7-2; D: .; size: .; CDR3: CASSLGGFDGYTF; DNA: TGTGCCAGCAGCTTAGGAGGGTTTGACGGCTACACCTTC
J: TRBJ2-1; V: TRBV7-9; D: .; size: many; CDR3: CASSPRWGQGYEQFF; DNA: TGTGCCAGCAGCCCTAGATGGGGGCAGGGCTATGAGCAGTTCTTC
J: TRBJ2-3; V: TRBV5-1; D: TRBD2; size: .; CDR3: CASSFYTSGADTQYF; DNA: TGCGCCAGCAGCTTTTATACTAGCGGGGCGGATACGCAGTATTTT
J: TRBJ2-1; V: TRBV20-1; D: TRBD2; size: .; CDR3: CSAPQTSGIYNEQFF; DNA: TGCAGTGCCCCCCAGACTAGCGGGATATACAATGAGCAGTTCTTC
J: TRBJ1-2; V: TRBV29-1; D: TRBD1; size: .; CDR3: CSVMTGGDYGYTF; DNA: TGCAGCGTCATGACAGGGGGCGACTATGGCTACACCTTC
J: TRBJ2-1; V: TRBV20-1; D: TRBD1; size: .; CDR3: CSATLRTGDYNEQFF; DNA: TGCAGTGCTACTCTCCGGACAGGGGACTACAATGAGCAGTTCTTC
J: TRBJ2-2; V: TRBV3-1; D: TRBD1; size: .; CDR3: CSTGGDTGELFF; DNA: TGTTCAACAGGGGGAGACACCGGGGAGCTGTTTTTT
J: TRBJ2-1; V: TRBV7-2; D: .; size: once; CDR3: CASSFPLSTIYNEQFF; DNA: TGTGCCAGCAGCTTCCCGCTGTCAACAATCTACAATGAGCAGTTCTTC
J: TRBJ2-4; V: TRBV21-1; D: .; size: .; CDR3: CASSNWTGTETKNIQYF; DNA: TGTGCCAGCAGCAACTGGACGGGGACGGAGACCAAAAACATTCAGTACTTC
J: TRBJ1-2; V: TRBV4-3; D: TRBD1; size: .; CDR3: CASSQNTGTVYYGYTF; DNA: TGCGCCAGCAGCCAAAATACCGGGACAGTCTACTATGGCTACACCTTC
J: TRBJ2-2; V: TRBV9; D: .; size: .; CDR3: CASSAAWQAGARGELFF; DNA: TGTGCCAGCAGCGCAGCATGGCAGGCGGGGGCAAGGGGGGAGCTGTTTTTT